This entry is about one T cell receptor (beta chain). About 39,000 genome equivalents of blood DNA were amplified for TRB. This sample is part of a study of T cell clusters in autoimmune cytopenias. This CDR3 contains 14 residues. Germline V lookup: CDR1 ENHRY, CDR2 SYGVKD. Multiplex touch-down PCR amplified TRB using TRB-A and TRB-B pools in one tube. TCRdb re-called the multiplex PCR reads and catalogs CDR3 proteins one per entry, DNA excluded. This table holds 2,500 to 3,000 distinct CDR3 sequences. The source is a human donor with an autoimmune cytopenia or autoimmune hepatitis (not recorded which). Input material: peripheral blood. V usage is TRBV10-3 and J usage is TRBJ2-5; TCRdb's D gene call, TRBD1, goes unchecked for lack of DNA. CDR3 sequence: CAVTGDEAQETQYF.